Listed below are T cell receptor beta chains from one sample, sequenced in a study of a mutant IDH1 vaccine in newly diagnosed glioma. TCRdb keeps only in-frame clones here, not all; method: immunoSEQ multiplex PCR. The sample holds 50,000 or so clones; approximately 84% are singletons and the top ten take about 4.3%. Their recognized antigens are unknown. This specimen consisted of PBMCs, obtained from a glioma patient whose treatment included an IDH1 peptide vaccine. The receptors were sampled from a woman between 25 and 40 years old with glioma. Some clones in this sample may be carry-over from other donors' samples. Each CDR3 is given with its conserved first and last residue. D genes are given only for firm matches. Not all rows give a size; the values are once, few, many and, for expanded clones, a class.

TRBJ2-7 TRBD1 NA TRBV30 TGTGCCTGGCGGACAGGGGGAGCCTACGAGCAGTACTTC CAWRTGGAYEQYF
TRBJ2-1 NA NA TRBV11-1 TGTGCCAGCAGCCCGGGCCTGTCAGCAGAGCAGTTCTTC CASSPGLSAEQFF
TRBJ1-1 NA NA TRBV19 TGTGCCAGTAGTATGAGGGATGAAGCTTTCTTT CASSMRDEAFF
TRBJ2-1 NA NA TRBV9 TGTGCCAGCAGCGATAGCGGCCCCACCTACAATGAGCAGTTCTTC CASSDSGPTYNEQFF
TRBJ1-3 NA NA TRBV5-4 TGTGCCAGCAGCTTAGGGGCAGGTTCTGGAAACACCATATATTTT CASSLGAGSGNTIYF
TRBJ2-7 NA NA TRBV7-9 TGTGCCAGCAGCATCTCAGCTAGGAGGGGCTCCTACGAGCAGTACTTC CASSISARRGSYEQYF
TRBJ1-2 NA NA TRBV13 TGTGCCAGCAGCCCTCCGGGGGCGCGGTCCCGAAACTATGGCTACACCTTC CASSPPGARSRNYGYTF
TRBJ2-7 TRBD2 NA TRBV6-1 TGTGCCAGCGGGGTGTCTAGCGGGAGGAGTGAGCAGTACTTC CASGVSSGRSEQYF
TRBJ1-5 NA NA TRBV5-1 TGCGCCAGCAGCTTGATCTCCGGGGGGAATCAGCCCCAGCATTTT CASSLISGGNQPQHF
TRBJ1-5 NA NA TRBV2 TGTGCCAGCACCGCGACCGATATTAGCAATCAGCCCCAGCATTTT CASTATDISNQPQHF
TRBJ2-5 NA NA TRBV7-6 TGTGCCAGCAGCTCCGGACAGAGCGAGACCCAGTACTTC CASSSGQSETQYF
TRBJ1-1 NA NA TRBV29-1 TGCAGCTCGTGGAATCCGAACAGCCCCCGTGAAGCTTTCTTT CSSWNPNSPREAFF
TRBJ1-2 NA once TRBV19 TGTGCCAGTAGTAGCCCCCTCTGGGGAAACTATGGCTACACCTTC CASSSPLWGNYGYTF
TRBJ2-5 TRBD2 NA TRBV12-5 TGTGCTAGTGGTTTGACGTGGACTAGCGGGAGAGGGGAGACCCAGTACTTC CASGLTWTSGRGETQYF
TRBJ1-1 NA NA TRBV4-1 TGCGCCAGCAGCCAAGGAGTACGGGACGTTGAAGCTTTCTTT CASSQGVRDVEAFF
TRBJ1-2 NA NA TRBV7-2 TGTGCCAGCAGCTTAACCTTCACAGGAGGGTACACCTTC CASSLTFTGGYTF
TRBJ1-2 TRBD1 NA TRBV2 TGTGCCAACCGACAGGGGGTTCCCTATGGCTACACCTTC CANRQGVPYGYTF
TRBJ1-4 TRBD1 NA TRBV27 TGTGCCAGCAGTTTAGAGGGGGCGCGAAATGAAAAACTGTTTTTT CASSLEGARNEKLFF
TRBJ1-1 TRBD1 once TRBV4-1 TGCGCCAGCACCACTTTTGTACAGGGGGTCACTGAAGCTTTCTTT CASTTFVQGVTEAFF
TRBJ1-1 TRBD1 NA TRBV5-1 TGCGCCAGCAGCAGCGGACAGGGGGATGTGAACACTGAAGCTTTCTTT CASSSGQGDVNTEAFF
TRBJ2-5 NA NA TRBV5-1 TGCGCCAGCAGCTTGGAGCGGGCAACCCAAGAGACCCAGTACTTC CASSLERATQETQYF
TRBJ2-2 NA NA TRBV5-5 TGTGCCAGCAGCTTGGGGGGGGCAAACACCGGGGAGCTGTTTTTT CASSLGGANTGELFF
TRBJ2-1 NA NA TRBV7-2 TGTGCCAGCAGCTTAGATGCCCGCGGAGATGAGCAGTTCTTC CASSLDARGDEQFF
TRBJ2-7 TRBD2 NA TRBV18 TGTGCCAGCTCACGCGGACTAGCGGGTTCCTCCTACGAGCAGTACTTC CASSRGLAGSSYEQYF
TRBJ2-2 TRBD2 NA TRBV7-2 TGTGCCAGCAGTTGGCCTCGGGGGGGGTTCTTGAACACCGGGGAGCTGTTTTTT CASSWPRGGFLNTGELFF
TRBJ2-2 TRBD2 NA TRBV10-3 TGTGCCATCAGTGATGGCGGGAGGGCCACCGGGGAGCTGTTTTTT CAISDGGRATGELFF
TRBJ2-7 TRBD2 NA TRBV10-3 TGTGCCATCAGTGAGCCTAGCGGGAGGGCCCCTTTGGAGCAGTACTTC CAISEPSGRAPLEQYF
TRBJ2-1 TRBD2 NA TRBV7-7 TGTGCTAGCAGCTTAGCCGGACGGACTAGCAGGAATGAGCAGTTCTTC CASSLAGRTSRNEQFF
TRBJ2-7 TRBD1 NA TRBV5-1 TGCGCCAGCAGCCCCGGACAGGGAGAATACGAGCAGTACTTC CASSPGQGEYEQYF
TRBJ2-7 NA NA TRBV5-4 TGTGCCAGCAGCCTGATAGGGGGGATAGGGGGCGAGCAGTACTTC CASSLIGGIGGEQYF
TRBJ2-7 NA NA TRBV7-6 TGTGCCAGCAGCTTAGGGACAGCAACCTACGAGCAGTACTTC CASSLGTATYEQYF
TRBJ2-1 NA NA TRBV30 TGTGCCTGGAGTTGGGCTAGGAACAATGAGCAGTTCTTC CAWSWARNNEQFF
TRBJ2-7 NA NA TRBV30 TGTGCCTGGAGTATGACACACTCCTACGAGCAGTACTTC CAWSMTHSYEQYF
TRBJ2-7 TRBD2 NA TRBV19 TGTGCCAGTAGGGGGGAGGGCTACGAGCAGTACTTC CASRGEGYEQYF
TRBJ2-7 NA NA TRBV14 TGTGCCAGCAGCTTATTGACCGAAACCTACGAGCAGTACTTC CASSLLTETYEQYF
TRBJ2-1 TRBD2 NA TRBV9 TGTGCCAGCAGCGTAGGAGCGGGAGCCTACAATGAGCAGTTCTTC CASSVGAGAYNEQFF
TRBJ2-1 NA NA TRBV14 TGTGCCAGCAGCCAGGAGGAGGGAACGAATGAGCAGTTCTTC CASSQEEGTNEQFF
TRBJ2-2 NA NA TRBV5-4 TGTGCCAGCAGCTTGCGGTTCACCGGGGAGCTGTTTTTT CASSLRFTGELFF
TRBJ2-1 TRBD2 NA TRBV30 TGTGCCGGTAGCGGGAGCGTCTATGAGCAGTTCTTC CAGSGSVYEQFF
TRBJ1-2 NA NA TRBV30 TGTGCCTGGAGTCGCACACTTTCTAACTATGGCTACACCTTC CAWSRTLSNYGYTF
TRBJ2-2 NA NA TRBV9 TGTGCCAGCAGCGTTCGGACAGTCCCTAACACCGGGGAGCTGTTTTTT CASSVRTVPNTGELFF
TRBJ1-2 TRBD1 NA TRBV19 TGTGCCAGTAGCCGAGACAGGGGGGACTATGGCTACACCTTC CASSRDRGDYGYTF
TRBJ2-1 TRBD2 NA TRBV6-4 TGTGCCAGCAGTCTAGCGGGAGACAATGAGCAGTTCTTC CASSLAGDNEQFF
TRBJ2-7 NA once TRBV18 TGTGCCAGCCCTTCCTACGAGCAGTACTTC CASPSYEQYF
TRBJ2-3 NA NA TRBV6-6 TGTGCCAGCAGTTCGGCTAGTCCAGATACGCAGTATTTT CASSSASPDTQYF
TRBJ2-2 NA NA TRBV9 TGTGCCAGCAGCGTAGGGCCCGGGTCACCCGGGGAGCTGTTTTTT CASSVGPGSPGELFF
TRBJ2-6 NA NA TRBV13 TGTGCCAGCAGCTTAGTCCCGGGGAGGGGGTCTTGTGGGGCCAACGTCCTGACTTTC CASSLVPGRGSCGANVLTF
TRBJ1-2 TRBD1 NA TRBV30 TGTGCCTGGAGTGTGGACAGGGGGCATGGCTACACCTTC CAWSVDRGHGYTF
TRBJ1-2 NA NA TRBV4-1 TGCGCCAGCAGCCAAGAGGGAGGATATGGCTACACCTTC CASSQEGGYGYTF
TRBJ1-2 NA NA TRBV9 TGTGCCAGCAGCGTCGCAGGGGCAACTAACTATGGCTACACCTTC CASSVAGATNYGYTF
TRBJ1-1 NA NA TRBV28 TGTGCCAGCAGTTTAGGCCCCTACACTGAAGCTTTCTTT CASSLGPYTEAFF
TRBJ2-7 TRBD2 NA TRBV27 TGTGCCAGCAGGGCTGGGACTAGGGGCCGCCCCGAGCAGTACTTC CASRAGTRGRPEQYF
TRBJ1-3 NA NA TRBV4-2 TGTGCCAGCAGCCAAGATTGGAGAAACACCATATATTTT CASSQDWRNTIYF
TRBJ2-1 TRBD2 NA TRBV7-6 TGTGCCAGCAGCTCAGCGGGAGGGGGGAATGAGCAGTTCTTC CASSSAGGGNEQFF
TRBJ1-2 NA NA TRBV27 TGTGCCAGCAGGGCGGGGGTTGGCTTTGGCTACACCTTC CASRAGVGFGYTF
TRBJ2-1 TRBD2 NA TRBV7-3 TGTGCCAGCAGCCACAAGCGGGAGGGCTGTGAGCAGTTCTTC CASSHKREGCEQFF
TRBJ1-2 TRBD1 once TRBV6-6 TGTGCCAGCAGATTGACAGGGTCTAACTATGGCTACACCTTC CASRLTGSNYGYTF
TRBJ1-4 TRBD1 NA TRBV7-8 TGTGCCAGCAGCTTAGCGTCGGGTAGGACAGGGTGGAATGAAAAACTGTTTTTT CASSLASGRTGWNEKLFF
TRBJ2-5 NA once TRBV5-6 TGTGCCAGCAGCATTCAGGAGGGGGGTGGGCCTAAAGAGACCCAGTACTTC CASSIQEGGGPKETQYF
TRBJ2-2 NA NA TRBV7-9 TGTGCCGGGGGGGCAGACCTAAACACCGGGGAGCTGTTTTTT CAGGADLNTGELFF